These 28 T cell receptor beta chains were sequenced from one sample in a study of early T cells in non-severe SARS-CoV-2 infection. TCRdb re-called the 5' RACE reads with MiXCR, one entry per CDR3 protein. The sample includes some 64,000 distinct CDR3 sequences, 8% to 10% of them seen just once. Sequenced here: whole blood, sampled at baseline. The receptors here all came from an adult who was a healthcare worker with PCR-confirmed SARS-CoV-2 infection or an uninfected control (not recorded which).

The chain joins TRBV28 to TRBJ2-7; 9 positions agree with TRBD1. This CDR3 is 15 amino acids long. The J segment lost 6 bases and the V segment lost 4 bases, leaving 10 bases of the junction unmatched. The germline gives CDR1 MDHEN, CDR2 SYDVKM. CDR3 sequence reads: CASSSPGTGLGEQYF. For the CDR3, the DNA is TGTGCCAGCAGTTCCCCCGGGACAGGGCTGGGCGAGCAGTACTTC.

V and J are TRBV5-1 and TRBJ1-4; 7 bases are shared with TRBD1. This CDR3 comprises 13 residues. The ends lost 5 bases at V and 8 bases at J; junction bases unmatched: 6. Germline lookup yields CDR1 SGHRS and CDR2 YFSETQ. The CDR3 protein is CASRPGQAEKLFF. Here the CDR3 DNA reads TGCGCCAGCAGACCCGGACAGGCAGAAAAACTGTTTTTT.

The chain recombines TRBV25-1 with TRBJ2-2, with 9 bases lining up with TRBD2. Germline CDR1 and CDR2: MGHDK and SYGVNS. V lost 6 bases, J lost 10 bases, and 15 bases stayed unmatched. This CDR3 contains 16 residues. The CDR3: CASRGTSSIAVSELFF. In nucleotides, the CDR3 is TGTGCCAGCAGAGGGACTAGCTCCATAGCTGTATCGGAGCTGTTTTTT.

The chain is built from TRBV4-2 and TRBJ2-2; 8 positions match TRBD2. With 1 base clipped from V and 5 bases from J, the junction kept 6 bases outside the gene matches. Looked up from germline, CDR1 is LGHNA and CDR2 is YNFKEQ. The CDR3 runs to 16 residues. The CDR3 spells CASSQGSGGATGELFF. CDR3 DNA sequence: TGTGCCAGCAGCCAAGGGAGCGGGGGAGCGACCGGGGAGCTGTTTTTT.

The sample holds a few counts of this clonotype. The V and J genes are TRBV12-3 or TRBV12-4 and TRBJ2-5, with D uncertain. The V gene lost 6 bases and the J gene lost 3 bases, with 11 bases spanning the gap. The CDR3 runs 13 residues. Here the CDR3 DNA reads TGTGCCAGCAGAACCACAAACAAAGAGACCCAGTACTTC. It yields the protein CASRTTNKETQYF.

The gene calls are TRBV7-8 and TRBJ2-3; 10 bases are shared with TRBD2. The CDR3 covers 15 residues. Unmatched junction bases numbered 6, after V lost 1 base and J lost 8 bases. Germline V gene lookup returns CDR1 SGHVS and CDR2 FQNEAQ. The CDR3 DNA follows: TGTGCCAGCAGCTTAGGAGCGGGAGGGGTGACTACGCAGTATTTT. This codes for CASSLGAGGVTTQYF.

The table lists this clonotype with many counts. The chain joins TRBV7-2 to TRBJ1-2; 9 positions match TRBD1. Germline CDR1 SGHTA, CDR2 FQGNSA. J lost 7 bases, V lost 4 bases, and 7 bases had no gene match. There are 14 residues in the CDR3. CDR3 amino acids: CASSYRTGDRGYTF. In DNA form, the CDR3 reads TGTGCCAGCAGCTATAGGACAGGGGACCGTGGCTACACCTTC.

The chain couples TRBV29-1 to TRBJ2-7; 11 positions agree with TRBD2. V dropped 3 bases and J dropped 5; count of bases not matched to a gene: 9. Germline V gene sequence: CDR1 SQVTM, CDR2 ANQGSEA. The CDR3 is 15 residues long. CDR3 amino acids: CSVEFLAGGRNEQYF. CDR3 DNA sequence: TGCAGCGTTGAGTTTCTAGCGGGAGGAAGGAACGAGCAGTACTTC.

This clonotype was detected many times. The chain couples TRBV5-1 to TRBJ2-7; 8 nucleotides line up with TRBD1. Germline V CDR1 and CDR2: SGHRS, YFSETQ. J gave up 9 bases and V 5 bases, and 22 bases lay outside the gene matches. The CDR3 spans 17 residues. This CDR3 is CASSPGQGFPASSSQYF. CDR3 DNA sequence: TGCGCCAGCAGTCCCGGACAGGGTTTCCCCGCTAGCTCGTCGCAGTACTTC.

The chain joins TRBV7-8 to TRBJ2-3; D is possibly TRBD1 (6 bases). CDR3 length: 15 residues. Trimming left V 1 base short and J 0 bases short, with 8 bases between. In germline, CDR1 is SGHVS, CDR2 FQNEAQ. Here the CDR3 DNA reads TGTGCCAGCAGCTTAGGGACAGCTAGCACAGATACGCAGTATTTT. Translation: CASSLGTASTDTQYF.

This clonotype occurred a few times. V gene TRBV9 combines with J gene TRBJ2-4; weak D call: TRBD2 (5 bases). V lost 3 bases and J 7 bases, leaving 17 bases between the germline ends. The CDR3 spans 15 residues. The germline V gene has CDR1 SGDLS and CDR2 YYNGEE. CDR3 sequence: CASSASLYGVNIQYF. In DNA, the CDR3 is TGTGCCAGCAGCGCCTCCCTATACGGGGTTAACATTCAGTACTTC.

This clonotype was counted only a few times. The gene calls are TRBV6-2 or TRBV6-3 and TRBJ2-5; D is perhaps TRBD1 (6 bases). The CDR3 has 14 amino acids. The V gene lost 6 bases and the J gene lost 1 base, with 12 bases spanning the gap. Germline CDR1 is MNHEY and CDR2 is SVGEGT. CDR3 nucleotide sequence: TGTGCCAGCAGCCGGGACAAGACCCAAGAGACCCAGTACTTC. Translation: CASSRDKTQETQYF.

The chain combines TRBV10-3 with TRBJ2-7, with TRBD2 as a possible D gene (5 bases). The V gene's germline CDR1 is ENHRY and CDR2 SYGVKD. The V and J ends lost 9 bases and 1 base respectively, with 10 bases between them. The CDR3 is 12 residues long. In DNA, the CDR3 is TGTGCCATTCAGCGGTCTTCCTACGAGCAGTACTTC. It translates to CAIQRSSYEQYF.

This clonotype was recorded at least ten times. In DNA, the CDR3 is TGTGCCAGCAGCTTTATGGAGAGCTCCTACAATGAGCAGTTCTTC. It is translated as CASSFMESSYNEQFF. V and J are TRBV7-2 and TRBJ2-1, with D unclear. V gave up 3 bases and J gave up 0 bases, with 9 bases separating them. This CDR3 is built from 15 residues. Per the germline V gene, CDR1 is SGHTA and CDR2 is FQGNSA. Full variable domain (missing parts from reference TRBV7-2 and TRBJ2-1): GAGVSQSPSNKVTEKGKDVELRCDPISGHTALYWYRQSLGQGLEFLIYFQGNSAPDKSGLPSDRFSAERTGGSVSTLTIQRTQQEDSAVYLCASSFMESSYNEQFFGPGTRLTVL.

As concerns this clonotype: The missing conserved phenylalanine or tryptophan at the end of this CDR3 makes a read error likely. The DNA is omitted, as the CDR3 cannot be located on it reliably, and the CDR3 follows TCRdb's listing. The rearrangement joins TRBV7-4 to TRBJ2-1; TRBD2, the table's D call, lacks a check against the DNA. The germline CDR1 and CDR2 sequences are SGHVT and SQSDAQ. The CDR3 spans 10 amino acids, including both terminal residues. CDR3 sequence: CASSPSGRAV.

This clonotype was detected many times. J is TRBJ2-1 and V is TRBV9; D perhaps matches TRBD1 (6 bases). V was pared by 3 bases and J by 4 bases, with 11 bases between. Germline V lookup: CDR1 SGDLS, CDR2 YYNGEE. The CDR3 spans 14 residues. The CDR3 loop is CASSAGTNYNEQFF. The CDR3 DNA reads as TGTGCCAGCAGCGCCGGGACAAATTACAATGAGCAGTTCTTC.

This clonotype was observed at least ten times. The chain uses TRBV7-9 and TRBJ2-1; 9 bases map to TRBD1. The CDR3 totals 20 residues. Unmatched junction bases numbered 17, after V lost 5 bases and J lost 0 bases. Germline assignment: CDR1 SEHNR and CDR2 FQNEAQ (reference sequence). CDR3 sequence: CASSPHRGHGGDYSYNEQFF. The CDR3 bases are TGTGCCAGCAGCCCGCACAGGGGGCACGGCGGGGACTACTCCTACAATGAGCAGTTCTTC.

At least ten counts were recorded for this clonotype. The chain carries TRBV21-1 and TRBJ2-7; the D call of TRBD1 is as the table states it, not checked on the DNA. TRBV21-1 is described as a pseudogene. The CDR3 extends over 15 amino acids. DNA of the CDR3: TGTGCCAGCAGCGGTCCCCGGCAGAGCTCCTACGAGCAGTACTTC. Translation: CASSGPRQSSYEQYF.

This clonotype has at least ten counts. The rearrangement links TRBV3-1 to TRBJ2-5; D possibly corresponds to TRBD1 (6 bases). The V end lost 0 bases, the J end lost 2 bases, and 10 bases lay between the germline ends. CDR3 length: 15 residues. In germline, CDR1 is LGHDT, CDR2 YNNKEL (reference sequence). The CDR3 reads CASSQDGTPQETQYF. The CDR3 bases are TGTGCCAGCAGCCAAGATGGGACACCTCAAGAGACCCAGTACTTC.

This clonotype has a count of ten or more. This chain links TRBV20-1 with TRBJ2-1; D remains unclear. Trimming removed 3 bases at V and 5 bases at J, with 5 bases between. This CDR3 is built from 11 residues. Germline CDR1 reads DFQATT; CDR2 reads SNEGSKA (reference sequence). CDR3 coding DNA: TGCAGTGCTAGTCTAGACAATGAGCAGTTCTTC. Its translation is CSASLDNEQFF.

This chain uses TRBV6-2 or TRBV6-3 with TRBJ2-7; 8 nucleotides align to TRBD2. V was pared by 5 bases and J by 0 bases, with 3 bases of the junction left unmatched. This CDR3 contains 14 residues. From germline, CDR1 is MNHEY and CDR2 SVGEGT. For the CDR3, the DNA is TGTGCCAGCAGTGCCAGCGGGAGCTCCTACGAGCAGTACTTC. It encodes CASSASGSSYEQYF.

The chain links TRBV20-1 to TRBJ2-1, with 7 bases aligning to TRBD2. Germline CDR1 is DFQATT and CDR2 is SNEGSKA (reference sequence). V gave up 6 bases and J gave up 0 bases; unmatched junction bases: 5. The CDR3 contains 14 residues. This chain's CDR3 is CSAPGGGSYNEQFF. The CDR3 bases are TGCAGTGCCCCGGGCGGGGGCTCCTACAATGAGCAGTTCTTC.

There are a few counts of this clonotype. The rearrangement links TRBV4-2 to TRBJ1-5; D gene ambiguous. Deletions cut 2 bases from V and 0 bases from J, with 5 bases between. The germline CDR1 and CDR2 sequences are LGHNA and YNFKEQ. This CDR3 is 14 amino acids long. This CDR3 reads CASSQPNSNQPQHF. The CDR3 nucleotides read TGTGCCAGCAGCCAACCAAATAGCAATCAGCCCCAGCATTTT.

The rearrangement uses TRBV28 and TRBJ1-4; no definite D call. The germline CDR1 and CDR2 sequences are MDHEN and SYDVKM. CDR3 length equals 12 residues. V was clipped by 8 bases and J by 8 bases, with 12 bases between them. The chain's CDR3 is CASYNTGEKLFF. DNA of the CDR3: TGTGCCAGCTACAATACCGGGGAAAAACTGTTTTTT.

V gene TRBV5-1 combines with J gene TRBJ1-3; TRBD1 is a possible D gene (6 bases). CDR1 is SGHRS and CDR2 is YFSETQ in the germline V gene. The CDR3 has 15 amino acids. Trimming shortened V by 0 bases and J by 0 bases, and 7 bases separated the two germline ends. For the CDR3, the DNA is TGCGCCAGCAGCTTGGAGACAGGCTCTGGAAACACCATATATTTT. Translating gives CASSLETGSGNTIYF.

This clonotype was seen ten or more times. This chain connects TRBV7-7 to TRBJ2-1; 10 nucleotides agree with TRBD2. Germline V gives CDR1 SSHAT, CDR2 FNYEAQ (reference sequence). CDR3 length: 14 residues. The V gene end was trimmed by 5 bases and the J gene end by 7 bases; junction bases not matched to a gene: 5. The CDR3 DNA reads TGTGCCAGCAGCACCGGGACTAGCGTGAATGAGCAGTTCTTC. It translates to CASSTGTSVNEQFF.

The chain recombines TRBV15 with TRBJ1-1, with D perhaps matching TRBD1 (6 bases). CDR1 and CDR2 from the germline V gene are LNHNV and YYDKDF (reference sequence). The CDR3 consists of 16 residues. Trimming removed 0 bases at V and 3 bases at J, with 14 bases between. This CDR3 is CATSRDLDRSYTEAFF. CDR3 nucleotide sequence: TGTGCCACCAGCAGAGATCTGGACAGATCATACACTGAAGCTTTCTTT.

The V gene is TRBV7-2, the J gene TRBJ1-5; D perhaps matches TRBD1 (6 bases). V lost 4 bases to trimming and J lost 3 bases, with 10 bases between them. The CDR3 runs 14 residues. Germline-derived CDR1 and CDR2 are SGHTA and FQGNSA. This CDR3 reads CASSYSGANQPQHF. CDR3 sequence (DNA): TGTGCCAGCAGCTACTCGGGGGCCAATCAGCCCCAGCATTTT.